Listed below are T cell receptor beta chains from one sample, sequenced in a study of OX40 agonist ivuxolimab in advanced cancers. Assay used: immunoSEQ multiplex PCR; TCRdb lists only in-frame clones, some missing. Of some 70,000 clones listed, approximately 90% were seen once; the top ten hold 0.8% to 1.2%. Source: CD4+ or CD8+ T cells sorted from blood, taken in a trial of the OX40 agonist ivuxolimab. All receptors come from an adult with an advanced solid tumor such as melanoma, head and neck, liver or kidney cancer. Each CDR3 is given with its conserved first and last residue. D genes are given only for firm matches. Some rows have no size entry. The others give once, few or many, or a class for an expanded clone.

>TRBV9|NA|few|TRBJ1-2|14
TGTGCCAGCAGCCCCACGGGGGACTCGGGTGGCTACACCTTC
CASSPTGDSGGYTF
>TRBV5-1|NA|NA|TRBJ2-7|13
TGCGCCAGCAGCTTTGGCGGCTCCTACGAGCAGTACTTC
CASSFGGSYEQYF
>TRBV7-8|NA|NA|TRBJ2-7|12
TGTGCCAGCAGCTCAGTCCCATACGAGCAGTACTTC
CASSSVPYEQYF
>TRBV11-3|TRBD2|NA|TRBJ2-3|18
TGTGCCAGCAGCTTAGCCGGGGGGTCCTCCAGCGACACAGATACGCAGTATTTT
CASSLAGGSSSDTDTQYF
>TRBV19|NA|NA|TRBJ1-1|12
TGTGCCAGTAGTATCCGGCAGAATGAAGCTTTCTTT
CASSIRQNEAFF
>TRBV7-6|NA|NA|TRBJ1-5|16
TGTGCCAGCAGCCTCGGACGGATAGATAGCAATCAGCCCCAGCATTTT
CASSLGRIDSNQPQHF
>TRBV5-1|NA|NA|TRBJ2-7|13
TGCGCCAGCAGCCTGGACGGGGTCTACGAGCAGTACTTC
CASSLDGVYEQYF
>TRBV2|NA|NA|TRBJ1-3|13
TGTGCCAGCAGAGCGGGCTCCGGAAACACCATATATTTT
CASRAGSGNTIYF
>TRBV5-4|NA|NA|TRBJ1-1|15
TGTGCCAGCAGCCCCCGACAGAGAGTGAACACTGAAGCTTTCTTT
CASSPRQRVNTEAFF
>TRBV15|NA|NA|TRBJ1-4|15
TGTGCCACCAGCAGTCAGGGTGTCGCTAATGAAAAACTGTTTTTT
CATSSQGVANEKLFF
>TRBV2|NA|NA|TRBJ1-1|17
TGTGCCAGCAGCGGAGGGGGTCTGGGACTTTCGAACACTGAAGCTTTCTTT
CASSGGGLGLSNTEAFF